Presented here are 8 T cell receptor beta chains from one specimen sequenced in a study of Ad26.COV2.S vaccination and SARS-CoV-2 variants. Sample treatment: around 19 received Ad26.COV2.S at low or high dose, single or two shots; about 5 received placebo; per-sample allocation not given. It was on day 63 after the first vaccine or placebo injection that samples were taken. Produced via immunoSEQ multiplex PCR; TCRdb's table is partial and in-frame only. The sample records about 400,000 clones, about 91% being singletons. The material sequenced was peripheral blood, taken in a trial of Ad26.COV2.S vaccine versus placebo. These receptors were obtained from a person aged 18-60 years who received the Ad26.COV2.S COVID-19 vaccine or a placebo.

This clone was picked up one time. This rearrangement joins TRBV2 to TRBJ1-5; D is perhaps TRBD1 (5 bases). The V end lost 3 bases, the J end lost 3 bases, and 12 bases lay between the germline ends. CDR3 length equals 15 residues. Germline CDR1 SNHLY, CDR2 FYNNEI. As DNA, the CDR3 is TGTGCCAGCAGTGATGGGCAGGGAATCAATCAGCCCCAGCATTTT. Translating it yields CASSDGQGINQPQHF.

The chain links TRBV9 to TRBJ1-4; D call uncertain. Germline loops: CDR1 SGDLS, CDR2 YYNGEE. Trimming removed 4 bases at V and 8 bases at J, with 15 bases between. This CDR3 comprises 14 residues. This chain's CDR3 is CASSLDGRNEKLFF. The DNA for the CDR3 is TGTGCCAGCAGCCTGGACGGTCGCAACGAAAAACTGTTTTTT.

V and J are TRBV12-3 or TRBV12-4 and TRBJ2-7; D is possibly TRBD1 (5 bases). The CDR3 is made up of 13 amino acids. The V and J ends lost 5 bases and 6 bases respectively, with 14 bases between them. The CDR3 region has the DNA TGTGCCAGCAGTGCCATGACAAGGGGCGAGCAGTACTTC. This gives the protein CASSAMTRGEQYF.

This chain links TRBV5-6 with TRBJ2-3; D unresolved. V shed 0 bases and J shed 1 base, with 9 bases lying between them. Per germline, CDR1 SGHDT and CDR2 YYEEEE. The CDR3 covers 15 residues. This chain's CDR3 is CASSLGLEGTDTQYF. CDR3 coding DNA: TGTGCCAGCAGCTTGGGGTTAGAGGGCACAGATACGCAGTATTTT.

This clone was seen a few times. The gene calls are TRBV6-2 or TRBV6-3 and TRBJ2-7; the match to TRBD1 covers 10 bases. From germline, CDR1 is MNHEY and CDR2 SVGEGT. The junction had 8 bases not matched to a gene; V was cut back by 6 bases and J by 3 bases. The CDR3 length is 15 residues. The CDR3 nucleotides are TGTGCCAGCAGCTCCGGGACAGGGGATTACTACGAGCAGTACTTC. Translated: CASSSGTGDYYEQYF.

The CDR3 nucleotides are TGCGCCAGCAGCCAAGATCCCCCCACTTCCACCGGGGAGCTGTTTTTT. Protein sequence: CASSQDPPTSTGELFF. The chain links TRBV4-3 to TRBJ2-2; D is ambiguous. The V end lost 0 bases, the J end lost 4 bases, and 12 bases lay between the germline ends. The V gene's germline CDR1 is LGHNA and CDR2 YSLEER. The CDR3 totals 16 residues.

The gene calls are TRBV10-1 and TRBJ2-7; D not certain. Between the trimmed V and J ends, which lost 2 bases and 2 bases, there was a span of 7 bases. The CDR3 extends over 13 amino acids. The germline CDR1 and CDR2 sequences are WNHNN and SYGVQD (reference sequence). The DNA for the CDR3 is TGCGCCAGCAGTGAGGGGCTAGCCTACGAGCAGTACTTC. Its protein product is CASSEGLAYEQYF.

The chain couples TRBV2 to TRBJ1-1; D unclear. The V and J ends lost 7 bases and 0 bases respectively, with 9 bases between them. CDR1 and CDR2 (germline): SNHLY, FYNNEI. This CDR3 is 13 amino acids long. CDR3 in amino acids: CASNPTVNTEAFF. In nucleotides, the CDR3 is TGTGCCAGCAACCCGACCGTGAACACTGAAGCTTTCTTT. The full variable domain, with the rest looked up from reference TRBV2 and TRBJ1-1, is EPEVTQTPSHQVTQMGQEVILRCVPISNHLYFYWYRQILGQKVEFLVSFYNNEISEKSEIFDDQFSVERPDGSNFTLKIRSTKLEDSAMYFCASNPTVNTEAFFGQGTRLTVV.